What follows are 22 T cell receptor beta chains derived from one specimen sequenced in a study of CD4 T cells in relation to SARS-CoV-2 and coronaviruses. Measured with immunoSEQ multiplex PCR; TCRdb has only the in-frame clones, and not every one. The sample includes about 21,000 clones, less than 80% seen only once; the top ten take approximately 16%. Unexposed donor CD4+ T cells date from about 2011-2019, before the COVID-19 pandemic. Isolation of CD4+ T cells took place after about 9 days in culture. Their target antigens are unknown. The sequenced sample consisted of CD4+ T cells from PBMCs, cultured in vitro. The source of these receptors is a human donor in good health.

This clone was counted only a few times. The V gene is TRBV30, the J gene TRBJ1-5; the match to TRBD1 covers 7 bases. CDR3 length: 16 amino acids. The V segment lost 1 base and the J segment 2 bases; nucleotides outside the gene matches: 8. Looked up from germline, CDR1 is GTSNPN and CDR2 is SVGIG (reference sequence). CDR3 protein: CAWSGGQSGGNQPQHF. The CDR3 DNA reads TGTGCCTGGAGTGGGGGACAGTCGGGAGGCAATCAGCCCCAGCATTTT.

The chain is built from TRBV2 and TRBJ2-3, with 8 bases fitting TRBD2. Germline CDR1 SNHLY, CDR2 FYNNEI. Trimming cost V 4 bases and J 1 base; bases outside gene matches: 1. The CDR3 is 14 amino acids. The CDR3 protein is CASSVTSGTDTQYF. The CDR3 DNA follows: TGTGCCAGCAGTGTGACTAGCGGCACAGATACGCAGTATTTT. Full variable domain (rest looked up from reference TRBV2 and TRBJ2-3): EPEVTQTPSHQVTQMGQEVILRCVPISNHLYFYWYRQILGQKVEFLVSFYNNEISEKSEIFDDQFSVERPDGSNFTLKIRSTKLEDSAMYFCASSVTSGTDTQYFGPGTRLTVL.

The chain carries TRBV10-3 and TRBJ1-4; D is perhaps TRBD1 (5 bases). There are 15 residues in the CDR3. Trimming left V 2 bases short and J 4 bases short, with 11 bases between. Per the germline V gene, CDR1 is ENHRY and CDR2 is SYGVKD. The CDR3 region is CAISEPGGNNEKLFF. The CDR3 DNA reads TGTGCCATCAGTGAGCCCGGGGGAAATAATGAAAAACTGTTTTTT.

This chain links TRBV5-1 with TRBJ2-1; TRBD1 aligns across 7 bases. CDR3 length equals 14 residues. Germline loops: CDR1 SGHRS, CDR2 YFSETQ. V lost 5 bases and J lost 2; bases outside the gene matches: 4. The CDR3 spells CASSKGTAYNEQFF. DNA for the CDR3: TGCGCCAGCAGTAAAGGGACAGCCTACAATGAGCAGTTCTTC.

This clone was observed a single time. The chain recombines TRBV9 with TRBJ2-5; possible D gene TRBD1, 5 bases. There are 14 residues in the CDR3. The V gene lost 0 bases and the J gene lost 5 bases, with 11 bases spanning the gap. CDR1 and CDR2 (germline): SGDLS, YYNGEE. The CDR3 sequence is CASSVGAGWETQYF. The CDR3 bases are TGTGCCAGCAGCGTAGGGGCAGGGTGGGAGACCCAGTACTTC.

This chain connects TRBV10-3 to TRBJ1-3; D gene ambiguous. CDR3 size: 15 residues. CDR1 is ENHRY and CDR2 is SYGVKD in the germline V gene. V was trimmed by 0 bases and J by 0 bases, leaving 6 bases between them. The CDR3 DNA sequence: TGTGCCATCAGTGAGTCGGCAGTCTCTGGAAACACCATATATTTT. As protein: CAISESAVSGNTIYF.

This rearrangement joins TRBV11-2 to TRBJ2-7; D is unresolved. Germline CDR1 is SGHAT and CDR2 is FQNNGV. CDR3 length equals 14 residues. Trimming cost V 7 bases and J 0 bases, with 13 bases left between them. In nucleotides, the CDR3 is TGTGCCAGCACCCGAGTTAGGAGCTCCTACGAGCAGTACTTC. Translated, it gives CASTRVRSSYEQYF.

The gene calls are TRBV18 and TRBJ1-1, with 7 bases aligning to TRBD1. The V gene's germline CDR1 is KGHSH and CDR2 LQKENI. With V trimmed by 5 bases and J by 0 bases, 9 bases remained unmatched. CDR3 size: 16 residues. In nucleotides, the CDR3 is TGTGCCAGCTCAAGGGGCACAGGGGAATTGAACACTGAAGCTTTCTTT. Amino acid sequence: CASSRGTGELNTEAFF.

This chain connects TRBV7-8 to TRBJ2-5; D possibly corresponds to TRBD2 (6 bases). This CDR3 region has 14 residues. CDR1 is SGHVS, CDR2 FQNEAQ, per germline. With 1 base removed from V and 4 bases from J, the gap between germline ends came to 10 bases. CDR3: CASSLVTRRETQYF. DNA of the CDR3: TGTGCCAGCAGCTTAGTGACTAGACGAGAGACCCAGTACTTC.

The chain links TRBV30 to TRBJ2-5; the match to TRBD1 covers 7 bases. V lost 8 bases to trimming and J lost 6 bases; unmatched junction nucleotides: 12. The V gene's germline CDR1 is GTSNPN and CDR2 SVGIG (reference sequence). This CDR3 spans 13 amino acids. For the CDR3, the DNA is TGTGCCACGTCTCAGGGGGATAGAAAGACCCAGTACTTC. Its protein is CATSQGDRKTQYF.

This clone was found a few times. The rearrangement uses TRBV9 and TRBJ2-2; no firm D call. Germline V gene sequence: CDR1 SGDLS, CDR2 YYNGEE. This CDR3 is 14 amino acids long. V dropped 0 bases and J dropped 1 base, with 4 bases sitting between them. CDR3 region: CASSVGGNTGELFF. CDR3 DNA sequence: TGTGCCAGCAGCGTAGGAGGGAACACCGGGGAGCTGTTTTTT.

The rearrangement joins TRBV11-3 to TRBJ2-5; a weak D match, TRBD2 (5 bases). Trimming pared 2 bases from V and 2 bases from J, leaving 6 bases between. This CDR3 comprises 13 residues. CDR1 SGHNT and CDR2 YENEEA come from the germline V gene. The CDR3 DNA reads TGTGCCAGCAGCTTACGGGGTCAAGAGACCCAGTACTTC. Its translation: CASSLRGQETQYF.

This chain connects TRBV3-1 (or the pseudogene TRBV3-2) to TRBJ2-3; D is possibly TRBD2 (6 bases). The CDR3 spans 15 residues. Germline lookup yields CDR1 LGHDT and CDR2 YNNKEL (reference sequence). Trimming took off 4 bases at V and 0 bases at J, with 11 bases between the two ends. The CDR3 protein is CASSPTGTSTDTQYF. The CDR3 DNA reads TGTGCCAGCAGCCCAACCGGGACTAGCACAGATACGCAGTATTTT.

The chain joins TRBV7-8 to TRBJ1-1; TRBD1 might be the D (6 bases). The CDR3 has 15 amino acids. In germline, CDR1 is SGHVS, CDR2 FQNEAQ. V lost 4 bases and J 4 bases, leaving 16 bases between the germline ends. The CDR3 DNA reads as TGTGCCAGCAGCTCTATCACAGGGCACGTCACTGAAGCTTTCTTT. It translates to CASSSITGHVTEAFF.

Here the CDR3 DNA reads TGTGCCAGCAGCTTAGGGACCAATCAGCCCCAGCATTTT. It yields the protein CASSLGTNQPQHF. The chain couples TRBV7-9 to TRBJ1-5; D remains unclear. The CDR3 consists of 13 residues. V was shortened by 1 base and J by 3 bases, with 4 bases between the two germline ends. CDR1 is SEHNR and CDR2 is FQNEAQ in the germline V gene (reference sequence).

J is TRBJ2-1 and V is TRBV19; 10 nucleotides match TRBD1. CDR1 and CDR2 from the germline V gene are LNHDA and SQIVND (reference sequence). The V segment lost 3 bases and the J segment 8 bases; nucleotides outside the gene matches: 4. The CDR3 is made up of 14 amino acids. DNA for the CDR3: TGTGCCAGTAGTATGACAGGGGGCGGGGATGAGCAGTTCTTC. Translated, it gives CASSMTGGGDEQFF.

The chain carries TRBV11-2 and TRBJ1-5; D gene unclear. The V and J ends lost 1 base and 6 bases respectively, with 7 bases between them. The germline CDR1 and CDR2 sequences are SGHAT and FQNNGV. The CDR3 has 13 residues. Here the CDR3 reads CASSLAGSQPQHF. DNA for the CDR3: TGTGCCAGCAGCTTAGCTGGGAGTCAGCCCCAGCATTTT.

CDR3 DNA: TGTGCCACCAGTGTGGGCAGCAGCACAGATACGCAGTATTTT. Residues: CATSVGSSTDTQYF. The chain is built from TRBV24-1 and TRBJ2-3; no clear D. The CDR3 contains 14 residues. V dropped 5 bases and J dropped 0 bases, with 8 bases sitting between them. CDR1 is KGHDR and CDR2 is SFDVKD in the germline V gene.

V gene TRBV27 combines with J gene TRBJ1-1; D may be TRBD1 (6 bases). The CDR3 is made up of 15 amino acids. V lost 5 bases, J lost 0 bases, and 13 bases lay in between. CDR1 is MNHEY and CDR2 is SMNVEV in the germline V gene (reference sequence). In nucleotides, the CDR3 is TGTGCCAGCAGTCACAGGGTCCTAATGAACACTGAAGCTTTCTTT. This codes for CASSHRVLMNTEAFF.

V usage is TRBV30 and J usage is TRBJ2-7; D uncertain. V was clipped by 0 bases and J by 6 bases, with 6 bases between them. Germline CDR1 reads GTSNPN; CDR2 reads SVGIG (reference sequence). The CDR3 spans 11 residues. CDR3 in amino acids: CAWSVTGEQYF. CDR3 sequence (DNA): TGTGCCTGGAGTGTAACCGGCGAGCAGTACTTC.

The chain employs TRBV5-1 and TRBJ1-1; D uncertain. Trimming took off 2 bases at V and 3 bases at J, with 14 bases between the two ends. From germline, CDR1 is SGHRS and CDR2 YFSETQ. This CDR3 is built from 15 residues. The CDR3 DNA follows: TGCGCCAGCAGCTTCAATACCGCAACGGACACTGAAGCTTTCTTT. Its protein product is CASSFNTATDTEAFF.

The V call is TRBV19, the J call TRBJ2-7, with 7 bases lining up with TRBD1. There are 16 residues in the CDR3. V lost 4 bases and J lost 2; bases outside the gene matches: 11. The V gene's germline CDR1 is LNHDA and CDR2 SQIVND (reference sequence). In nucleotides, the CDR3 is TGTGCCAGTAGTACCGAGGGACAGTTAGACCCCTACGAGCAGTACTTC. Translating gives CASSTEGQLDPYEQYF.